Following are 27 T cell receptor beta chains from one sample sequenced in a study of shared clonotypes between healthy human individuals. Assay used: immunoSEQ multiplex PCR; TCRdb lists only in-frame clones, some missing. The sample comprises approximately 1.4 million clones, approximately 98% of which are singletons, and 0.45% rests with the top ten. Sequencing was done on a sample of naive CD4+ T cells sorted from blood. Described subset: CD45RA+ positively selected. The source is a man aged 25-45 years in good health.

J is TRBJ2-5 and V is TRBV5-1; 8 bases are shared with TRBD1. CDR1 is SGHRS and CDR2 is YFSETQ in the germline V gene. The CDR3 spans 17 residues. The trim removed 1 base at V and 2 bases at J, leaving 10 bases unmatched. For the CDR3, the DNA is TGCGCCAGCAGCTTGAATCTGGACAGGGCTGAGCAAGAGACCCAGTACTTC. Its translation: CASSLNLDRAEQETQYF.

The rearrangement uses TRBV7-9 and TRBJ2-3; 7 nucleotides line up with TRBD1. CDR3 length: 14 amino acids. The V segment lost 8 bases and the J segment 5 bases; nucleotides outside the gene matches: 10. Per the germline V gene, CDR1 is SEHNR and CDR2 is FQNEAQ (reference sequence). CDR3 coding DNA: TGTGCCAGCGTCACGGACAGGAGCCGAGATACGCAGTATTTT. Translating gives CASVTDRSRDTQYF.

Remarks on this clone: This specimen includes other DNA sequences encoding the same CDR3. The chain couples TRBV19 to TRBJ1-1; D gene ambiguous. CDR3 size: 13 residues. The V gene's germline CDR1 is LNHDA and CDR2 SQIVND (reference sequence). V was trimmed by 1 base and J by 2 bases, leaving 5 bases between them. The CDR3 spells CASSIGRNTEAFF. In DNA form, the CDR3 reads TGTGCCAGTAGTATAGGCAGAAACACTGAAGCTTTCTTT.

This clone was seen a single time. The chain is built from TRBV27 and TRBJ1-1; 7 bases are a match to TRBD1. The CDR3 sequence is 14 residues long. After removal of 4 bases from V and 0 bases from J, the junction contained 2 bases not matched to a gene. Germline V gene data show CDR1 as MNHEY and CDR2 as SMNVEV (reference sequence). The CDR3 nucleotides are TGTGCCAGCAGTTCGGACAGGATGAACACTGAAGCTTTCTTT. This translates into CASSSDRMNTEAFF.

The rearrangement joins TRBV9 to TRBJ2-7; TRBD2 matches 8 bases. The CDR3 loop spans 16 amino acids. Trimming took 6 bases from V and 3 from J; bases not matched to a gene: 14. CDR1 and CDR2 (germline): SGDLS, YYNGEE. The CDR3 DNA follows: TGTGCCAGCACCCCGGGTTACGGGGGGGGTAGCTACGAGCAGTACTTC. It encodes CASTPGYGGGSYEQYF. Full variable domain (rest looked up from reference TRBV9 and TRBJ2-7): DSGVTQTPKHLITATGQRVTLRCSPRSGDLSVYWYQQSLDQGLQFLIQYYNGEERAKGNILERFSAQQFPDLHSELNLSSLELGDSALYFCASTPGYGGGSYEQYFGPGTRLTVT.

The V and J genes are TRBV27 and TRBJ2-1; D gene uncertain. Looked up from germline, CDR1 is MNHEY and CDR2 is SMNVEV (reference sequence). V was clipped by 0 bases and J by 4 bases, with 16 bases between them. The length of the CDR3 is 17 residues. DNA of the CDR3: TGTGCCAGCAGTTTATCAGGCCTCCCAGGCGGTTACAATGAGCAGTTCTTC. Encoded protein: CASSLSGLPGGYNEQFF.

The chain joins TRBV2 to TRBJ2-1, with D hard to call. The germline V gene encodes CDR1 SNHLY and CDR2 FYNNEI. The V and J ends lost 6 bases and 7 bases respectively, with 13 bases between them. The CDR3 sequence is 13 residues long. CDR3 DNA: TGTGCCAGCAGCAGAAATGACATTAATGAGCAGTTCTTC. Translating it yields CASSRNDINEQFF.

The chain uses TRBV28 and TRBJ2-1; D possibly corresponds to TRBD2 (5 bases). The ends were cut back, 4 bases at V and 2 bases at J, with 12 bases in the middle. This CDR3 comprises 15 residues. CDR1 and CDR2 from the germline V gene are MDHEN and SYDVKM. As DNA, the CDR3 is TGTGCCAGCAGTTCAAGCGGAGCTGCCTACAATGAGCAGTTCTTC. Amino acids: CASSSSGAAYNEQFF. Full variable domain (missing parts from reference TRBV28 and TRBJ2-1): DVKVTQSSRYLVKRTGEKVFLECVQDMDHENMFWYRQDPGLGLRLIYFSYDVKMKEKGDIPEGYSVSREKKERFSLILESASTNQTSMYLCASSSSGAAYNEQFFGPGTRLTVL.

This clone was seen only once. The chain employs TRBV10-3 and TRBJ1-3; 9 nucleotides line up with TRBD1. The CDR3 has 15 amino acids. V lost 7 bases to trimming and J lost 0 bases; unmatched junction nucleotides: 4. CDR1 and CDR2 (germline): ENHRY, SYGVKD. CDR3 in amino acids: CAIKGQGSSGNTIYF. CDR3 DNA sequence: TGTGCCATCAAGGGACAGGGAAGCTCTGGAAACACCATATATTTT.

This sequence joins TRBV29-1 and TRBJ1-2; D gene ambiguous. Looked up from germline, CDR1 is SQVTM and CDR2 is ANQGSEA. CDR3 length equals 12 residues. V shed 6 bases and J shed 1 base, with 9 bases lying between them. The CDR3 nucleotides are TGCAGCGTCCAAGGAATTAACTATGGCTACACCTTC. It translates to CSVQGINYGYTF.

The rearrangement uses TRBV9 and TRBJ2-1; 13 bases align to TRBD2. Per germline, CDR1 SGDLS and CDR2 YYNGEE. The CDR3 length is 18 residues. After removal of 3 bases from V and 9 bases from J, the junction contained 15 bases not matched to a gene. The CDR3 loop reads CASSGIEQGLAGVGEQFF. CDR3 nucleotide sequence: TGTGCCAGCAGCGGGATCGAACAAGGACTAGCGGGAGTTGGTGAGCAGTTCTTC.

The J gene is TRBJ2-2, the V gene TRBV18, with D maybe TRBD2 (6 bases). With 3 bases removed from V and 4 bases from J, the gap between germline ends came to 12 bases. The CDR3 is 15 residues long. In germline, CDR1 is KGHSH, CDR2 LQKENI. CDR3 in amino acids: CASSPGGTITGELFF. For the CDR3, the DNA is TGTGCCAGCTCACCGGGGGGAACAATCACCGGGGAGCTGTTTTTT.

V is TRBV28 and J is TRBJ2-7; D ambiguous. V was trimmed by 4 bases and J by 6 bases, leaving 13 bases between them. Germline loops: CDR1 MDHEN, CDR2 SYDVKM. The CDR3 sequence is 13 residues long. CDR3 nucleotide sequence: TGTGCCAGCAGTTCTCCTCCAACGCTCGAGCAGTACTTC. This translates into CASSSPPTLEQYF.

This sequence joins TRBV11-2 and TRBJ2-1; weak D call: TRBD2 (6 bases). Looked up from germline, CDR1 is SGHAT and CDR2 is FQNNGV. This CDR3 has 16 residues. Trimming shortened V by 1 base and J by 2 bases, and 12 bases separated the two germline ends. The CDR3 sequence: CASSLVGGATYNEQFF. In nucleotides, the CDR3 is TGTGCCAGCAGCTTAGTGGGGGGAGCGACCTACAATGAGCAGTTCTTC.

J is TRBJ2-1 and V is TRBV11-2, with D perhaps TRBD1 (6 bases). Germline CDR1 is SGHAT and CDR2 is FQNNGV. The V gene lost 6 bases and the J gene lost 7 bases, with 13 bases spanning the gap. CDR3 size: 13 residues. The CDR3 loop is CASRGEGVNEQFF. The CDR3 region has the DNA TGTGCCAGCAGGGGAGAGGGGGTTAATGAGCAGTTCTTC. Looking up the rest from reference TRBV11-2 and TRBJ2-1 gives the full variable domain: EAGVAQSPRYKIIEKRQSVAFWCNPISGHATLYWYQQILGQGPKLLIQFQNNGVVDDSQLPKDRFSAERLKGVDSTLKIQPAKLEDSAVYLCASRGEGVNEQFFGPGTRLTVL.

The chain carries TRBV6-1 and TRBJ2-1; either TRBD1 or TRBD2 may fit D (5 bases each). The CDR3 has 13 amino acids. V was trimmed by 7 bases and J by 8 bases, leaving 15 bases between them. Germline V gene data show CDR1 as MNHNS and CDR2 as SASEGT. This CDR3 reads CASTDWGLHEQFF. The CDR3 DNA sequence: TGTGCCAGCACCGATTGGGGGTTGCATGAGCAGTTCTTC.

The J gene is TRBJ2-7, the V gene TRBV11-3; TRBD2 matches at 15 bases. CDR3 size: 18 residues. V was pared by 2 bases and J by 4 bases, with 9 bases of the junction left unmatched. CDR1 SGHNT and CDR2 YENEEA come from the germline V gene. CDR3 in amino acids: CASSLSPGLAGGPYEQYF. CDR3 nucleotides: TGTGCCAGCAGCTTAAGCCCTGGACTAGCGGGAGGGCCGTACGAGCAGTACTTC.

The rearrangement links TRBV2 to TRBJ2-7; 9 bases agree with TRBD2. This CDR3 contains 14 residues. Germline loops: CDR1 SNHLY, CDR2 FYNNEI. After removal of 4 bases from V and 6 bases from J, the junction contained 7 bases not matched to a gene. CDR3 sequence (DNA): TGTGCCAGCAGTGGAATTAGCGGGAGTGGCGAGCAGTACTTC. Translating it yields CASSGISGSGEQYF.

The V gene is TRBV5-1, the J gene TRBJ2-7; 8 bases are shared with TRBD1. The length of the CDR3 is 14 residues. Per the germline V gene, CDR1 is SGHRS and CDR2 is YFSETQ. With V trimmed by 5 bases and J by 7 bases, 11 bases remained unmatched. CDR3 sequence: CASRAGQGTREQYF. DNA of the CDR3: TGCGCCAGCAGAGCTGGACAGGGAACGAGAGAGCAGTACTTC.

This chain links TRBV28 with TRBJ2-1; 8 nucleotides match TRBD1. The germline gives CDR1 MDHEN, CDR2 SYDVKM. V was pared by 8 bases and J by 10 bases, with 13 bases of the junction left unmatched. The CDR3 extends over 14 amino acids. CDR3 sequence reads: CASLLRGQGKEQFF. The DNA of the CDR3 is TGTGCCAGCCTACTCAGGGGGCAGGGAAAAGAGCAGTTCTTC.

This chain connects TRBV2 to TRBJ1-4, with no clear D. The CDR3 has 14 amino acids. Deletions cut 8 bases from V and 0 bases from J, with 10 bases between. Germline assignment: CDR1 SNHLY and CDR2 FYNNEI. In DNA form, the CDR3 reads TGTGCCAGCGGTAGGCTTGCAACTAATGAAAAACTGTTTTTT. This encodes CASGRLATNEKLFF. Looking up the rest from reference TRBV2 and TRBJ1-4 gives the full variable domain: EPEVTQTPSHQVTQMGQEVILRCVPISNHLYFYWYRQILGQKVEFLVSFYNNEISEKSEIFDDQFSVERPDGSNFTLKIRSTKLEDSAMYFCASGRLATNEKLFFGSGTQLSVL.

This chain links TRBV30 with TRBJ1-2; D might be TRBD1 (5 bases). CDR3 length: 15 residues. Germline V lookup: CDR1 GTSNPN, CDR2 SVGIG (reference sequence). V was shortened by 3 bases and J by 4 bases, with 18 bases between the two germline ends. CDR3 nucleotides: TGTGCCTGGAGCCGGACCCCTCCCGGGGGCTATGGCTACACCTTC. This codes for CAWSRTPPGGYGYTF.

The gene calls are TRBV25-1 and TRBJ2-7, with D maybe TRBD1 (5 bases). Trimming removed 8 bases at V and 2 bases at J, with 13 bases between. This CDR3 has 13 residues. Germline CDR1 is MGHDK and CDR2 is SYGVNS. The CDR3 bases are TGTGCCAGCTCCCCGACAGTGACCTACGAGCAGTACTTC. This translates into CASSPTVTYEQYF.

The genes are TRBV6-1 and TRBJ2-1; a weak D match, TRBD2 (5 bases). V was pared by 6 bases and J by 12 bases, with 12 bases between. CDR3 length: 11 amino acids. Germline V gives CDR1 MNHNS, CDR2 SASEGT. CDR3 DNA: TGTGCCAGCAGCGAACTAGACGCGCAGTTCTTC. Translated: CASSELDAQFF.

The chain is built from TRBV9 and TRBJ1-2; D might be TRBD1 (5 bases). Germline CDR1 reads SGDLS; CDR2 reads YYNGEE. Trimming stripped 2 bases from V and 6 bases from J, with 17 bases between. This CDR3 comprises 15 residues. The DNA for the CDR3 is TGTGCCAGCAGCGTCTCCATCGGGAAAGGGGATGGCTACACCTTC. It encodes CASSVSIGKGDGYTF.

The chain is built from TRBV7-9 and TRBJ1-2, with no clear D. Trimming shortened V by 4 bases and J by 6 bases, and 9 bases separated the two germline ends. Looked up from germline, CDR1 is SEHNR and CDR2 is FQNEAQ (reference sequence). The CDR3 has 12 amino acids. The CDR3 coding sequence is TGTGCCAGCAGCTGGGATGTCCATGGCTACACCTTC. Translated: CASSWDVHGYTF.

This sequence joins TRBV6-5 and TRBJ2-7; weak D call: TRBD1 (5 bases). V was clipped by 0 bases and J by 4 bases, with 16 bases between them. CDR1 and CDR2 (germline): MNHEY, SVGAGI. The CDR3 length is 16 residues. In DNA, the CDR3 is TGTGCCAGCAGTTACTCCAGGGTCTCCATGGGGTACGAGCAGTACTTC. Residues: CASSYSRVSMGYEQYF.